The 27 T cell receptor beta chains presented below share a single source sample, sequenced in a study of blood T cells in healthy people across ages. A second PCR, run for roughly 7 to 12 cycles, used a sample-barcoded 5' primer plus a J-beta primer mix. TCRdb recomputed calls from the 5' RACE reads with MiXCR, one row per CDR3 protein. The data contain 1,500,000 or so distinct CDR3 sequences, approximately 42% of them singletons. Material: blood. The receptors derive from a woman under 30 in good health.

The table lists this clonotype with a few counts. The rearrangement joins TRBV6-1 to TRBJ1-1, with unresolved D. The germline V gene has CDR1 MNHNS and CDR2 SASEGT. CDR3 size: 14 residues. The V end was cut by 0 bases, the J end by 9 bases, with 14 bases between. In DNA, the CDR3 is TGTGCCAGCAGTGAAGCGGTACCGATTTCTAAAGCTTTCTTT. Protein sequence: CASSEAVPISKAFF.

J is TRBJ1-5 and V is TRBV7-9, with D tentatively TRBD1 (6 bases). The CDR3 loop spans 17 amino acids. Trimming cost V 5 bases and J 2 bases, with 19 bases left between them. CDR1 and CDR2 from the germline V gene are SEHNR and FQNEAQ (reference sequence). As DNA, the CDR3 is TGTGCCAGCAGCCCGCATCCCAGGGGCAGGGGCAATCAGCCCCAGCATTTT. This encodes CASSPHPRGRGNQPQHF.

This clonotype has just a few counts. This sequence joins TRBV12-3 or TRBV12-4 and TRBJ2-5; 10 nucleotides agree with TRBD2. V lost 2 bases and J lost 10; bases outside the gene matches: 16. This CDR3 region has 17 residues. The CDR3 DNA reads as TGTGCCAGCAGTTTACTCCCTGGGGCTAGCGGGGGAGGCATCCAGTACTTC. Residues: CASSLLPGASGGGIQYF.

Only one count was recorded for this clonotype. CDR3 sequence (DNA): TGTGCCAGCAGCGTACTGGGACTCGCAAGCTCCTACGAGCAGTACTTC. Amino acid sequence: CASSVLGLASSYEQYF. This chain joins TRBV9 and TRBJ2-7, with a possible D match to TRBD2 (6 bases). Trimming left V 1 base short and J 0 bases short, with 14 bases between. The CDR3 spans 16 residues. Germline V gene lookup returns CDR1 SGDLS and CDR2 YYNGEE. Full variable domain (missing parts from reference TRBV9 and TRBJ2-7): DSGVTQTPKHLITATGQRVTLRCSPRSGDLSVYWYQQSLDQGLQFLIQYYNGEERAKGNILERFSAQQFPDLHSELNLSSLELGDSALYFCASSVLGLASSYEQYFGPGTRLTVT.

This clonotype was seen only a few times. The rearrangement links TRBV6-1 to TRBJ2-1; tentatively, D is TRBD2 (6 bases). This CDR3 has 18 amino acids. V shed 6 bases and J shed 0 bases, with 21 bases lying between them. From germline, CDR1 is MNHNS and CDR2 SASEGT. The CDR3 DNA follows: TGTGCCAGCAGCGCCTTACGGGCGGGATCGAGCTCCTACAATGAGCAGTTCTTC. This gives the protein CASSALRAGSSSYNEQFF.

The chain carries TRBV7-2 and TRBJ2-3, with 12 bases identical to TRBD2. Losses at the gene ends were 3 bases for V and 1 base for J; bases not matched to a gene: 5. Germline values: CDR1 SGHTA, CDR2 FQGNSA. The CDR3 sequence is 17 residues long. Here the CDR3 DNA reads TGTGCCAGCAGCTTTCTAGCGGGAGGGCCGGGCACAGATACGCAGTATTTT. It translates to CASSFLAGGPGTDTQYF.

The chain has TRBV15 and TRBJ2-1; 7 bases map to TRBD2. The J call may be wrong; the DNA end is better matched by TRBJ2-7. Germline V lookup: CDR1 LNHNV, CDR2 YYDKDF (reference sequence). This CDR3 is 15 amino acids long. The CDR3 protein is CATSSGSGDYNEQYF. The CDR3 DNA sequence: TGTGCCACCAGCAGCGGCAGCGGGGACTACAATGAGCAGTACTTC.

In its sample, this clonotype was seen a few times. The DNA of the CDR3 is TGTGCCGCGGAGGGGGTTTACAATGAGCAGTTCTTC. Protein product: CAAEGVYNEQFF. V usage is TRBV6-2 or TRBV6-3 and J usage is TRBJ2-1; D could derive from TRBD1 or TRBD2 (6 bases each). The CDR3 sequence is 12 residues long. V lost 11 bases, J lost 4 bases, and 12 bases lay in between. Germline lookup yields CDR1 MNHEY and CDR2 SVGEGT.

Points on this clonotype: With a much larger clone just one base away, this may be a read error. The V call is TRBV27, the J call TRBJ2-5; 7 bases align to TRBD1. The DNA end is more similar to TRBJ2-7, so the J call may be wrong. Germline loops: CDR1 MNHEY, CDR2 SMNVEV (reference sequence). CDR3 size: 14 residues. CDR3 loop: CASSSPGQTCEQYF. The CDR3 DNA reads TGTGCCAGCAGTTCCCCGGGACAGACCTGCGAGCAGTACTTC.

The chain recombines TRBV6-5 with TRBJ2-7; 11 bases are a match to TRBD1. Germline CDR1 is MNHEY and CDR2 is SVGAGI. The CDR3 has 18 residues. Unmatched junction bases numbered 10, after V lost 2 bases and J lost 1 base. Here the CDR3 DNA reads TGTGCCAGCAGTTACGGACCGGGACAGGGGGTCCGGTCCTACGAGCAGTACTTC. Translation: CASSYGPGQGVRSYEQYF.

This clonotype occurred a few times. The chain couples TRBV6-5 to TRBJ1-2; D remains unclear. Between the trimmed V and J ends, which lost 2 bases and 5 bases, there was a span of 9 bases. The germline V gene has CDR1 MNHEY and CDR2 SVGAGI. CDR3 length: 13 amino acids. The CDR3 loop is CASSYIYSYGYTF. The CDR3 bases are TGTGCCAGCAGTTACATCTACAGTTATGGCTACACCTTC.

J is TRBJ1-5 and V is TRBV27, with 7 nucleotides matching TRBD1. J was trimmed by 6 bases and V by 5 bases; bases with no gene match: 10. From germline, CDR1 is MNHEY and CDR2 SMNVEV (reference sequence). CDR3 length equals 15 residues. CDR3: CASSPTPTGAQPQHF. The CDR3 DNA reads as TGTGCCAGCAGTCCCACCCCCACAGGGGCTCAGCCCCAGCATTTT.

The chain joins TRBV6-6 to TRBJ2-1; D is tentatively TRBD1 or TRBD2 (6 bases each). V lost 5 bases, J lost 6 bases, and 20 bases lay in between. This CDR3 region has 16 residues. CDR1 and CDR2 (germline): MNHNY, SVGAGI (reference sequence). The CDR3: CASSILVGGPFNEQFF. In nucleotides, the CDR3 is TGTGCCAGCAGTATTCTGGTGGGGGGCCCGTTCAATGAGCAGTTCTTC.

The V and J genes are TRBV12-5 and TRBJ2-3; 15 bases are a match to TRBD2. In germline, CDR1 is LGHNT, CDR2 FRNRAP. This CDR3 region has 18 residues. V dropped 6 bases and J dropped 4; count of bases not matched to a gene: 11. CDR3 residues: CASGSNPGLAGGPDTQYF. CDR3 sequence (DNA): TGTGCTAGTGGCTCCAATCCGGGACTAGCGGGAGGTCCAGATACGCAGTATTTT. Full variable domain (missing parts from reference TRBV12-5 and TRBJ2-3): DARVTQTPRHKVTEMGQEVTMRCQPILGHNTVFWYRQTMMQGLELLAYFRNRAPLDDSGMPKDRFSAEMPDATLATLKIQPSEPRDSAVYFCASGSNPGLAGGPDTQYFGPGTRLTVL.

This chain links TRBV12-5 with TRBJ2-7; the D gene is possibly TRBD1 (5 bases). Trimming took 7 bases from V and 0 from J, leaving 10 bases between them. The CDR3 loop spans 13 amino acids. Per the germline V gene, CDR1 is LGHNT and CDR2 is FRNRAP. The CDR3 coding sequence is TGTGCTAGTGCCCTGGACAACTCCTACGAGCAGTACTTC. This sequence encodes CASALDNSYEQYF. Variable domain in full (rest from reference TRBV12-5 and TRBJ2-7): DARVTQTPRHKVTEMGQEVTMRCQPILGHNTVFWYRQTMMQGLELLAYFRNRAPLDDSGMPKDRFSAEMPDATLATLKIQPSEPRDSAVYFCASALDNSYEQYFGPGTRLTVT.

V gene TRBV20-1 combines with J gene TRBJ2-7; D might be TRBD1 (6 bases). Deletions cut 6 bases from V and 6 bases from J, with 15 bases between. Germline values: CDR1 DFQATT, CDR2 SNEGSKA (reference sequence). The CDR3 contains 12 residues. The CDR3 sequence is CSALQGVGEQYF. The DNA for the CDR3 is TGCAGTGCACTACAGGGAGTCGGCGAGCAGTACTTC.

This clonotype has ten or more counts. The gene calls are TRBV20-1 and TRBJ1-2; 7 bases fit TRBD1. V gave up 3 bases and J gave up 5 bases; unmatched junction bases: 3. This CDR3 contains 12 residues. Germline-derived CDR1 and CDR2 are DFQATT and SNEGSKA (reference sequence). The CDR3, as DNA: TGCAGTGCTAGGGTACAGGGGTATGGCTACACCTTC. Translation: CSARVQGYGYTF.

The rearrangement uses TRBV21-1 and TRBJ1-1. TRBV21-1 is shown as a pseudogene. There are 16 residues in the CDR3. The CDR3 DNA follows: TGTGCCAGCAGAAGGGTAGGGGCCCACTTGAGCACTGAAGCTTTCTTT. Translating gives CASRRVGAHLSTEAFF.

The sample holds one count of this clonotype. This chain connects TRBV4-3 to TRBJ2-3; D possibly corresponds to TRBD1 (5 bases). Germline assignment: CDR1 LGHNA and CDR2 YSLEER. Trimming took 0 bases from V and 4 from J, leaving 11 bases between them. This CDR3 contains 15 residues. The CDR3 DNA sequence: TGCGCCAGCAGCCAAGAAGCAGGGTTTGCAGATACGCAGTATTTT. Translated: CASSQEAGFADTQYF.

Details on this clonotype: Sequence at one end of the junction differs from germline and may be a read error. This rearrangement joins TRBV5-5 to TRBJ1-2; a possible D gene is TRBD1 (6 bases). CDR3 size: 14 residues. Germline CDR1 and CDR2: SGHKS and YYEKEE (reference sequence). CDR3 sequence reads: CASSPLGGNYGCTF. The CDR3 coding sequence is TGTGCCAGCAGCCCCCTAGGGGGTAACTATGGCTGCACCTTC.

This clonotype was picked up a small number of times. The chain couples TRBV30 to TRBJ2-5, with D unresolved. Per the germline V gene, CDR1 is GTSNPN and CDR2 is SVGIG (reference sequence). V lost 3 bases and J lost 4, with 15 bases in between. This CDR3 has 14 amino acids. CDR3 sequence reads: CAWRLKATAETQYF. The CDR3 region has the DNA TGTGCCTGGAGATTGAAAGCTACGGCAGAGACCCAGTACTTC.

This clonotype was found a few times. The CDR3 bases are TGCGCCAGCAGCCAAGATCGTCCTAGCGGCGTTTACACAGATACGCAGTATTTT. This encodes CASSQDRPSGVYTDTQYF. The genes are TRBV4-3 and TRBJ2-3; the match to TRBD2 covers 7 bases. The CDR3 sequence is 18 residues long. V lost 0 bases to trimming and J lost 2 bases; unmatched junction nucleotides: 11. Germline V lookup: CDR1 LGHNA, CDR2 YSLEER.

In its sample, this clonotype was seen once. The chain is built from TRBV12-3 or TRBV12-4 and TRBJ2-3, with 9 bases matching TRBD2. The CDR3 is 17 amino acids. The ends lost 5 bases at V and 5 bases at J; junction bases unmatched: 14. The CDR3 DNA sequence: TGTGCCAGCAGTCCCCGGGCTAGCGGGACTTCGCGAGATACGCAGTATTTT. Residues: CASSPRASGTSRDTQYF.

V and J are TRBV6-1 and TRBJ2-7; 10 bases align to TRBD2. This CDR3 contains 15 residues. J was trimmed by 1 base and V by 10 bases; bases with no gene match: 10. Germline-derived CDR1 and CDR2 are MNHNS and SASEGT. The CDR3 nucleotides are TGTGCCACTTCAGGAACTAGCGGGACTTCCTACGAGCAGTACTTC. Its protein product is CATSGTSGTSYEQYF.

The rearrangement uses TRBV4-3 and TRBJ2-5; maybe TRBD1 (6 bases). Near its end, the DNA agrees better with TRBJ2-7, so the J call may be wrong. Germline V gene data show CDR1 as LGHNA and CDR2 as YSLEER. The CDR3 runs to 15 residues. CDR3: CASSLQRGFVYEQYF. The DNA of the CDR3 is TGCGCCAGCAGCCTCCAAAGGGGGTTTGTATACGAGCAGTACTTC.

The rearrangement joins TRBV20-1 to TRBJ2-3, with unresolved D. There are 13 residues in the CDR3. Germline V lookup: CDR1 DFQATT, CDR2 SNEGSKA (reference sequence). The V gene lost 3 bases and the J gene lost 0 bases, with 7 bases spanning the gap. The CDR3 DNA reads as TGCAGTGCTAGGGTCATTAGCACAGATACGCAGTATTTT. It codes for CSARVISTDTQYF.

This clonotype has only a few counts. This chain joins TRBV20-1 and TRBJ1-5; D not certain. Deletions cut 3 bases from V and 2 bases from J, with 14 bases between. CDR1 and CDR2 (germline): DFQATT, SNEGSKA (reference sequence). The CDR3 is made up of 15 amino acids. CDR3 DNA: TGCAGTGCTAGTTCGCCCCCCGTCGGCAATCAGCCCCAGCATTTT. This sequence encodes CSASSPPVGNQPQHF.